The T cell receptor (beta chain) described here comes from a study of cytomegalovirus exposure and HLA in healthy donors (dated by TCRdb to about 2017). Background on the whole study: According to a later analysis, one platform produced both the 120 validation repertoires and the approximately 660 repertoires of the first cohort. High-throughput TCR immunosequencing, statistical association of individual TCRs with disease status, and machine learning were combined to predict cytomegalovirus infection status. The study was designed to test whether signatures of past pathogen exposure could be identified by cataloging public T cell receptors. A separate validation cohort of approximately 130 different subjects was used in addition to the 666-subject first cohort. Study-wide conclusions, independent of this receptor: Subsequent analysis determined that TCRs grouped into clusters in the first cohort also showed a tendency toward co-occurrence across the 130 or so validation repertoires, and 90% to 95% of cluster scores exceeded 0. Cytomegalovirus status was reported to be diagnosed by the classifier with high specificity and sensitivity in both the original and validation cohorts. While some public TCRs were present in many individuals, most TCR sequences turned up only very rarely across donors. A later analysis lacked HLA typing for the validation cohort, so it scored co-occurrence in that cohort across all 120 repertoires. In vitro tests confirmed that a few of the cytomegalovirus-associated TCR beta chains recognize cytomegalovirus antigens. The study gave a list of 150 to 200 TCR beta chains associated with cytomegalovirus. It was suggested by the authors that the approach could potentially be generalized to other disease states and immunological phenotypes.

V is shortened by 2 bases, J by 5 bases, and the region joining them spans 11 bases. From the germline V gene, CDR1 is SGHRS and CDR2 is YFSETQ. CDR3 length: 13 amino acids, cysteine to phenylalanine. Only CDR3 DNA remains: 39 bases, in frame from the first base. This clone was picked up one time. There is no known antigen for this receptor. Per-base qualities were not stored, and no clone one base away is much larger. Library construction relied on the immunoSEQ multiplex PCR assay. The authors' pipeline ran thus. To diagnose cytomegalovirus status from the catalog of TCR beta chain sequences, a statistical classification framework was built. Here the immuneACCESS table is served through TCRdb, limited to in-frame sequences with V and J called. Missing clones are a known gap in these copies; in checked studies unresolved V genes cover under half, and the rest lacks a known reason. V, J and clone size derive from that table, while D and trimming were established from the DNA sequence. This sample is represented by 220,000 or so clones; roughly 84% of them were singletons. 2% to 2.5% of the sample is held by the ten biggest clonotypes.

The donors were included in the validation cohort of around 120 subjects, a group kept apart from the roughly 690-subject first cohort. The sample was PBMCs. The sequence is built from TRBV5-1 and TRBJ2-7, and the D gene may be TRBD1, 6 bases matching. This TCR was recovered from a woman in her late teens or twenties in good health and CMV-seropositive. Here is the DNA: TGCGCCAGCAGCTTAAACAGGGTACACGAGCAGTACTTC. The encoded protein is CASSLNRVHEQYF.